The TCR beta chain under discussion was sequenced for a study of regulatory T cells in long-lasting Graves disease. Study details: More than 5 years of antithyroid drugs with positive TSH receptor antibodies defined persistent Graves' disease. Overall study findings and caveats: The sample size was small, and this may have reduced accuracy.

The authors built TCR beta libraries using iRepertoire HTBI primers and Arm-PCR of CDR3 regions. MiXCR, run by TCRdb on the multiplex PCR reads, gives a single entry per CDR3 protein. The table shows some 300,000 distinct CDR3 sequences, with 22% occurring only once. The time point is: persistent/refractory GD, antithyroid drugs over 5 years with positive TRAb. RNA isolated from PBMCs was used to make the TCR library. Details on this clonotype: Its antigen is undetermined.

The CDR3 spans 11 residues. Trimming removed 3 bases at V and 6 bases at J, with 5 bases between. CDR1 and CDR2 (germline): SGHTA, FQGNSA. The sample in question was peripheral blood mononuclear cells (PBMCs), obtained when the disease was refractory, from a patient treated with antithyroid drugs. The source is a female donor with Graves disease. This chain connects TRBV7-2 to TRBJ1-2; D not certain. The CDR3 loop is CASSFVDGYTF. CDR3 coding DNA: TGTGCCAGCAGCTTTGTCGATGGCTACACCTTC.